The 13 T cell receptor beta chains listed next were all sequenced from one sample in a study of cytomegalovirus exposure and HLA in healthy donors. A multiplex PCR was run with 60 Vbeta primers and 13 Jbeta primers. TCRdb's copy holds only in-frame clones and misses some; the assay was immunoSEQ multiplex PCR. Among 95,000 to 150,000 clones listed, around three quarters were seen once. The sequenced sample was PBMCs. The origin of the receptors is a woman aged 60-75 years in good health and CMV-seropositive.

Only one count was recorded for this clone. Here the CDR3 DNA reads TGCGCCAGCAGCTTTTCAGGGGTAAAAGAGACCCAGTACTTC. It translates to CASSFSGVKETQYF. This sequence joins TRBV5-1 and TRBJ2-5; tentatively, D is TRBD1 (6 bases). Germline CDR1 is SGHRS and CDR2 is YFSETQ. The CDR3 length is 14 residues. Trimming took 2 bases from V and 3 from J, leaving 11 bases between them.

CDR3 residues: CAWSGTGANYGYTF. Written as DNA, the CDR3 is TGTGCCTGGAGTGGGACAGGAGCTAACTATGGCTACACCTTC. V is TRBV30 and J is TRBJ1-2; 7 bases are a match to TRBD1. CDR1 GTSNPN and CDR2 SVGIG come from the germline V gene (reference sequence). CDR3 length: 14 amino acids. The trim removed 1 base at V and 0 bases at J, leaving 2 bases unmatched.

The rearrangement uses TRBV4-1 and TRBJ1-2, with D possibly matching TRBD1 (5 bases). The germline V and J ends were trimmed by 4 bases and 6 bases, with 12 bases remaining between them. This CDR3 spans 13 amino acids. Germline lookup yields CDR1 MGHRA and CDR2 YSYEKL. The CDR3 DNA is TGCGCCAGCAGCCTTTCGGGGGAAGATGGCTACACCTTC. Translated: CASSLSGEDGYTF.

This sequence joins TRBV7-2 and TRBJ2-7, with D possibly matching TRBD2 (6 bases). Trimming pared 5 bases from V and 4 bases from J, leaving 18 bases between. This CDR3 contains 15 residues. CDR1 and CDR2 from the germline V gene are SGHTA and FQGNSA. CDR3 amino acids: CASSRDGGGGYEQYF. CDR3 in DNA: TGTGCCAGCAGCCGAGACGGGGGAGGTGGTTACGAGCAGTACTTC.

This clone was seen a few times. The chain recombines TRBV11-2 with TRBJ1-1, with no clear D. Germline V gives CDR1 SGHAT, CDR2 FQNNGV. V lost 4 bases to trimming and J lost 11 bases, with 14 bases between them. This CDR3 has 12 amino acids. CDR3 sequence: CASSSSHGLAFF. The DNA for the CDR3 is TGTGCCAGCAGCTCCTCCCATGGGCTCGCTTTCTTT.

Here the CDR3 reads CASSPRQGDTGVNGYTF. The CDR3 bases are TGTGCCAGCAGCCCCCGTCAAGGGGACACAGGGGTGAATGGCTACACCTTC. V gene TRBV4-2 combines with J gene TRBJ1-2; 7 nucleotides line up with TRBD1. The J segment lost 6 bases and the V segment lost 4 bases, leaving 17 bases of the junction unmatched. Germline V gene lookup returns CDR1 LGHNA and CDR2 YNFKEQ. This CDR3 comprises 17 residues.

The chain uses TRBV7-3 and TRBJ1-1, with a weak D call TRBD1 (5 bases). V was clipped by 4 bases and J by 5 bases, with 11 bases between them. This CDR3 is 13 amino acids long. Germline V gene sequence: CDR1 SGHTA, CDR2 FQGTGA. The CDR3 protein is CASSWGPDTEAFF. The CDR3 nucleotides read TGTGCCAGCAGCTGGGGCCCGGATACTGAAGCTTTCTTT.

The chain combines TRBV29-1 with TRBJ1-5, with D perhaps matching TRBD1 (6 bases). The CDR3 covers 14 residues. The germline gives CDR1 SQVTM, CDR2 ANQGSEA. V was pared by 6 bases and J by 11 bases, with 23 bases between. The CDR3 sequence is CSVGHGQSVGAQHF. In DNA, the CDR3 is TGCAGCGTCGGCCACGGACAGTCCGTTGGAGCCCAGCATTTT.

This chain joins TRBV6-5 and TRBJ1-1, with unresolved D. The germline CDR1 and CDR2 sequences are MNHEY and SVGAGI. The ends were cut back, 4 bases at V and 3 bases at J, with 12 bases in the middle. The CDR3 has 14 residues. In DNA, the CDR3 is TGTGCCAGCAGTTCCTCGGACTCGGACACTGAAGCTTTCTTT. Translated: CASSSSDSDTEAFF.

The rearrangement uses TRBV29-1 and TRBJ2-5; the match to TRBD1 covers 7 bases. CDR1 SQVTM and CDR2 ANQGSEA come from the germline V gene. V trimming: 7 bases; J trimming: 0 bases; junction bases outside the gene matches: 8. The CDR3 is 14 amino acids. CDR3 sequence: CSAEGGRYQETQYF. Here the CDR3 DNA reads TGCAGCGCCGAAGGGGGCAGGTACCAAGAGACCCAGTACTTC.

The J gene is TRBJ1-1, the V gene TRBV4-2, with a tentative D call TRBD1 (5 bases). Trimming pared 2 bases from V and 3 bases from J, leaving 13 bases between. Germline V gene lookup returns CDR1 LGHNA and CDR2 YNFKEQ. The CDR3 extends over 15 amino acids. The CDR3 protein is CASSQLWGGDTEAFF. The CDR3 nucleotides read TGTGCCAGCAGCCAACTCTGGGGGGGGGACACTGAAGCTTTCTTT.

The chain is built from TRBV19 and TRBJ2-1; 7 nucleotides line up with TRBD1. Trimming at V came to 8 bases and at J to 4 bases, leaving 11 bases not matched to a gene. CDR1 is LNHDA, CDR2 SQIVND, per germline (reference sequence). This CDR3 has 15 amino acids. The CDR3 region has the DNA TGTGCCAGTGGAAACAGGGGCGGAGGATACAATGAGCAGTTCTTC. Encoded protein: CASGNRGGGYNEQFF.

The V gene is TRBV4-1, the J gene TRBJ2-7; D not certain. Trimming took off 0 bases at V and 0 bases at J, with 12 bases between the two ends. This CDR3 region has 16 residues. Germline CDR1 reads MGHRA; CDR2 reads YSYEKL. The CDR3 region is CASSQESRVSSYEQYF. The CDR3 nucleotides are TGCGCCAGCAGCCAAGAATCGCGTGTAAGCTCCTACGAGCAGTACTTC.